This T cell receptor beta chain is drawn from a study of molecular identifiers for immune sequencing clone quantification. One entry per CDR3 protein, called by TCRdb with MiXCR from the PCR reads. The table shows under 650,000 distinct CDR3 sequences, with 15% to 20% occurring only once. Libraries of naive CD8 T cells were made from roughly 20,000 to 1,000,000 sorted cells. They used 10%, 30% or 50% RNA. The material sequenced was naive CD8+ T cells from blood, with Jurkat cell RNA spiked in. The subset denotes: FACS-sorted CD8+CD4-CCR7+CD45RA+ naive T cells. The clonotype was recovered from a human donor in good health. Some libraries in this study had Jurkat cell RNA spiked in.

The CDR3 nucleotides are TGTGCCAGCAGCCCGCCGGGACCCCGTGGCACTGAAGCTTTCTTT. Translated, it gives CASSPPGPRGTEAFF. The chain couples TRBV21-1 to TRBJ1-1; TRBD1, the table's D call, lacks a check against the DNA. TRBV21-1 is shown as a pseudogene. CDR3 length: 15 amino acids.